These 7 T cell receptor beta chains were sequenced from one sample in a study of post-analysis software for immune sequencing data. Study results and caveats: Patients carried roughly 5 TRBV segments more frequently than controls did, and TRBV5-6, TRBV5-1 and TRBV20-1 were among them.

Which antigens these TCRs recognize remains unknown. The TCR beta cDNA libraries carried unique molecular identifiers. TCRdb used MiXCR to reprocess the PCR reads, holding one entry per CDR3 protein. The sample has 450,000 to 700,000 distinct CDR3 sequences, around 44% seen once. Input material: blood. Receptor source: a girl aged 10 to 17 with multiple sclerosis.

This sequence joins TRBV10-3 and TRBJ2-6; D is possibly TRBD1 (5 bases). This CDR3 has 15 residues. The V end lost 4 bases, the J end lost 2 bases, and 9 bases lay between the germline ends. Germline-derived CDR1 and CDR2 are ENHRY and SYGVKD. This CDR3 is CAISATGPGANVLTF. DNA for the CDR3: TGTGCCATCAGTGCTACAGGCCCTGGGGCCAACGTCCTGACTTTC.

CDR3 region: CASSPDWDRITGYTF. The CDR3 DNA follows: TGCGCCAGCAGCCCAGACTGGGACAGGATAACCGGCTACACCTTC. J is TRBJ1-2 and V is TRBV5-1, with 8 bases matching TRBD1. J lost 8 bases, V lost 4 bases, and 13 bases had no gene match. The germline V gene has CDR1 SGHRS and CDR2 YFSETQ. There are 15 residues in the CDR3.

V usage is TRBV12-3 or TRBV12-4 and J usage is TRBJ2-1; 7 bases are a match to TRBD2. CDR3 length equals 15 residues. Unmatched junction bases numbered 12, after V lost 6 bases and J lost 7 bases. The CDR3 sequence: CASSPRGDGLNEQFF. CDR3 sequence (DNA): TGTGCCAGCAGCCCCCGGGGGGATGGATTGAATGAGCAGTTCTTC.

With regard to this clonotype: Germline is not matched at one junction end, which may reflect a read error. The V gene is TRBV5-1, the J gene TRBJ2-5, with a possible D match to TRBD2 (5 bases). Near its end, the DNA agrees better with TRBJ2-7, so the J call may be wrong. Germline V gene sequence: CDR1 SGHRS, CDR2 YFSETQ. The CDR3 totals 14 residues. The CDR3 protein is CAGSLKGQRSEQYF. In DNA, the CDR3 is TGCGCCGGCAGCTTAAAGGGTCAGCGGAGCGAGCAGTACTTC.

This clonotype appeared a few times. V gene TRBV12-3 or TRBV12-4 combines with J gene TRBJ2-5; 8 bases align to TRBD2. With 7 bases clipped from V and 1 base from J, the junction kept 8 bases outside the gene matches. The CDR3 has 15 amino acids. This CDR3 reads CASKVSGGVQETQYF. In DNA form, the CDR3 reads TGTGCCAGCAAAGTCTCGGGAGGGGTCCAAGAGACCCAGTACTTC.

The gene calls are TRBV5-1 and TRBJ2-1; 8 bases line up with TRBD2. Germline V lookup: CDR1 SGHRS, CDR2 YFSETQ. The V gene end was trimmed by 7 bases and the J gene end by 3 bases; junction bases not matched to a gene: 6. The length of the CDR3 is 14 residues. As DNA, the CDR3 is TGCGCCAGCCAAAGCGGGGGTCTCTACAATGAGCAGTTCTTC. Residues: CASQSGGLYNEQFF. The full variable domain, in which reference TRBV5-1 and TRBJ2-1 provide the parts outside the CDR3, is KAGVTQTPRYLIKTRGQQVTLSCSPISGHRSVSWYQQTPGQGLQFLFEYFSETQRNKGNFPGRFSGRQFSNSRSEMNVSTLELGDSALYLCASQSGGLYNEQFFGPGTRLTVL.

The chain employs TRBV6-2 or TRBV6-3 and TRBJ2-1; TRBD1 or TRBD2 may be the D gene (6 bases each). The CDR3 covers 14 residues. CDR1 MNHEY and CDR2 SVGEGT come from the germline V gene. V lost 5 bases, J lost 5 bases, and 13 bases lay in between. CDR3 nucleotide sequence: TGTGCCAGCAGTATCTTCGGGGGCCACAATGAGCAGTTCTTC. The encoded protein is CASSIFGGHNEQFF.